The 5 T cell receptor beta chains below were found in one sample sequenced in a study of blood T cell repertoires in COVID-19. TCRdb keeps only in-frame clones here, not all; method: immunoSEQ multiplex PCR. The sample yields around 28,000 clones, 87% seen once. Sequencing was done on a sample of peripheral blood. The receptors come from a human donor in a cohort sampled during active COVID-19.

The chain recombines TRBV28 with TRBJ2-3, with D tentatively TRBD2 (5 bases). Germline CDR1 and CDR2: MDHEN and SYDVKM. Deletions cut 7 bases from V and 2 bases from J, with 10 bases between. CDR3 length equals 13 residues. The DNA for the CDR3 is TGTGCCAGCACCGGGGAACCCACAGATACGCAGTATTTT. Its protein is CASTGEPTDTQYF.

CDR3 region: CASSLGSTGGETQYF. DNA of the CDR3: TGTGCCAGCAGCTTGGGCTCAACGGGTGGAGAGACCCAGTACTTC. This chain connects TRBV5-8 to TRBJ2-5; no firm D call. This CDR3 comprises 15 residues. Germline V gene data show CDR1 as SGHTS and CDR2 as YDEGEE. V lost 0 bases and J lost 4, with 13 bases in between.

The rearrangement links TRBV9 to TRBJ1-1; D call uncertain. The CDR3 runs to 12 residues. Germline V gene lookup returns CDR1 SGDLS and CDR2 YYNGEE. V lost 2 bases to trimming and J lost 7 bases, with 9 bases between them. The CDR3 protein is CASSVHRGEAFF. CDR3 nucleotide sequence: TGTGCCAGCAGCGTTCATCGAGGTGAAGCTTTCTTT.

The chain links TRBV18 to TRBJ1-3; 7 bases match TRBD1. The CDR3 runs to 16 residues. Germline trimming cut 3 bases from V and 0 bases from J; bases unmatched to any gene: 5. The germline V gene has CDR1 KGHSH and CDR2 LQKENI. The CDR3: CASSPRDSSSGNTIYF. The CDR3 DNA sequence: TGTGCCAGCTCACCCCGGGACAGCAGCTCTGGAAACACCATATATTTT.

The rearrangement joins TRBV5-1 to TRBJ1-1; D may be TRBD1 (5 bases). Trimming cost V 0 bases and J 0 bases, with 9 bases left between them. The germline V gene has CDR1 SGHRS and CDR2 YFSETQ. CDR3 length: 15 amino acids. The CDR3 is CASSLDQDMNTEAFF. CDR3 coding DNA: TGCGCCAGCAGCTTGGATCAGGACATGAACACTGAAGCTTTCTTT.